This T cell receptor beta chain was identified in a study of vaccination and CD4 T cells after COVID-19. The sample's treatment: roughly 10-day PBMC culture with coronavirus spike peptide pools or control peptides (ViraFEST assay). Per the germline V gene, CDR1 is SNHLY and CDR2 is FYNNEI. There are 15 residues in the CDR3. As regards this clonotype: Its antigen remains unidentified. At one end the junction does not follow the germline gene, possibly because of a read error.

An Oncomine TCR Beta short-read assay was used to sequence the DNA from cultured CD4+ T cells. TCRdb analysed the PCR reads with MiXCR anew, one entry per CDR3 protein. There are some 15,000 distinct CDR3 sequences in the sample; roughly 56% occur only once, and 7% to 8.5% lies in the top ten. The J gene is TRBJ2-5, the V gene TRBV2; D is unclear. The sequence was collected from a human donor who had recovered from COVID-19. Source material: CD4+ T cells from blood, cultured in vitro. CDR3 residues: CASSFLNFPQGTQYF. The CDR3, as DNA: TGTGCCAGCAGTTTTTTGAACTTCCCTCAAGGGACCCAGTACTTC.